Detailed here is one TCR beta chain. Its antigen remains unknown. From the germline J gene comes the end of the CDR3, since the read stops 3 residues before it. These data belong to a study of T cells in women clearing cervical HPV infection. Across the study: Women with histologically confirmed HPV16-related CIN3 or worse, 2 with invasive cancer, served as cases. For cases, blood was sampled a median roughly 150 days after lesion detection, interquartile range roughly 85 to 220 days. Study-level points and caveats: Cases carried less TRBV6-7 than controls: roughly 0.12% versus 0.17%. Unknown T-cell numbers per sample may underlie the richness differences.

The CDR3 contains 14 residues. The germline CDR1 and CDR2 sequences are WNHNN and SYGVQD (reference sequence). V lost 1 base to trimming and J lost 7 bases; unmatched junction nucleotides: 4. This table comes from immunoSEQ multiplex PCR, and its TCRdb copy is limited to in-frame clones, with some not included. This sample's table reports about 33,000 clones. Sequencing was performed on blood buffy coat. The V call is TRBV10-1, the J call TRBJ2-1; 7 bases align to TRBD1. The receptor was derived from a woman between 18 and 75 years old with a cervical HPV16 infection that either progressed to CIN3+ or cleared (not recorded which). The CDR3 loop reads CASSELQGQNEQFF. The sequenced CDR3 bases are TGCGCCAGCAGTGAGTTACAGGGACAGAATGAG.